This entry describes one T cell receptor (beta chain). Its antigen is currently not known. Base qualities are not at hand, and no much larger clone is one base apart. TCRbeta CDR3 regions were amplified from genomic DNA by means of the immunoSEQ Assay, a bias-controlled multiplex PCR. The original pipeline was this. Within the assay, amplification of reference gene primers was used to estimate how many nucleated cells each sample contained. To quantify the absolute abundance of each unique TCRbeta CDR3 rearrangement, sequence reads were collapsed and filtered. For each sample, productive Simpson clonality was calculated as the square root of Simpson's diversity index over productive rearrangements. TCRdb provides this immuneACCESS table in a form limited to in-frame rearrangements. Some clones are lacking; in checked studies, under half of them reflect an unresolved V gene, and why the rest are absent is not known. Clone size and V and J calls were adopted from that table, with D and trimming inferred from the DNA. The sample table contains 450,000 to 500,000 clones; only one count was recorded for approximately 85% of them. The leading ten clones occupy under 4% of the sample.

From the germline V gene (reference sequence), CDR1 is LNHDA and CDR2 is SQIVND. The trim is 9 bases for V and 7 bases for J, with a gap of 15 bases between the germline ends. Inclusive of the bounding cysteine and phenylalanine, the CDR3 is 13 residues long. Just CDR3 DNA is preserved here, 39 bases in frame from base 1. The collaborating institutions used their own protocols to collect whole blood in K2EDTA tubes. For TCRbeta analysis, collaborator samples were shipped as frozen whole blood, as isolated PBMCs, or as DNA extracted from either sample type. This sample is drawn from a study of blood T cell repertoires in COVID-19 (dated by TCRdb to the early 2020s). Turning to the overall study: Collaborator samples came from the United States, Italy and Spain and covered acute and convalescent phases of COVID-19. Subjects who had been exposed to COVID-19, were actively infected with it, or had recovered from it provided the deeply sampled blood TCRbeta repertoires that made up the dataset. HLA class I and class II types, where available, came from metadata supplied by the sample provider rather than from assay-based typing. A de-identified subject ID, COVID-19 status, age in years and sex were almost always included in the sample metadata. The prospective study material was composed of cDNA or gDNA derived from T cells, B-cell-depleted T cells, or PBMCs. Samples came from the ongoing ImmuneRACE study (first 160 participants) plus 1,254 subjects from 6 global collaborators. A freely available public database, intended as a resource for researchers studying the immune response to SARS-CoV-2, is where the repertoires were released.

Overall results and qualifications from the work: The quantity of clinical and demographic metadata differed by source and by participant and was supplied without curation.

Sequencing was carried out using peripheral blood. This receptor was identified in a human donor in a cohort sampled during active COVID-19. The rearrangement joined TRBV19 to TRBJ2-2, with TRBD1 as a weak D call on 6 bases. Read as DNA, the sequence is TGTGCCAGCATAGACAGGCGCAGCGGGGAGCTGTTTTTT. It translates as CASIDRRSGELFF.